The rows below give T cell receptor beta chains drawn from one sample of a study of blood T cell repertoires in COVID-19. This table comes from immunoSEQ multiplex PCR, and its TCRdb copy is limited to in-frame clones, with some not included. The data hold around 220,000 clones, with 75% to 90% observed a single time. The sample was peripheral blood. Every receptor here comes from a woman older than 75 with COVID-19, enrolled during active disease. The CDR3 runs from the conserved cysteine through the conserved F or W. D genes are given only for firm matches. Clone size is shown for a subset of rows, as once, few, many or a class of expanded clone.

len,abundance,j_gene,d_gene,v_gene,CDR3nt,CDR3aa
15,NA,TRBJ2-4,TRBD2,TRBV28,TGTGCCAGCAGTTTGCCGAAGCGGGAGACCAACATTCAGTACTTC,CASSLPKRETNIQYF
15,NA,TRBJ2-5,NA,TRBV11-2,TGTGCCAGCAGCCATTGGAGGACGATCCAAGAGACCCAGTACTTC,CASSHWRTIQETQYF
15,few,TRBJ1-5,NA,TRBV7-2,TGTGCCAGCAGCCCCTCCAAGGGGGGGAATCAGCCCCAGCATTTT,CASSPSKGGNQPQHF
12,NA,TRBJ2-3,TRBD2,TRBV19,TGTGCCAGTAGGGCGGGGGGCGGTACGCAGTATTTT,CASRAGGGTQYF
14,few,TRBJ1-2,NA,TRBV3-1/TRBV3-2,TGTGCCAGCAGCCAAGGGCGGGGAGAGTATGGCTACACCTTC,CASSQGRGEYGYTF
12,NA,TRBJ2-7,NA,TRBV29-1,TGCAGCGTTGGTCAGGGGTTCGACGAGCAGTACTTC,CSVGQGFDEQYF
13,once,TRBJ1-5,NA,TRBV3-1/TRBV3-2,TGTGCCAGCAGCCAGGGGAAGGGCGGGGTTCTGCATTTT,CASSQGKGGVLHF
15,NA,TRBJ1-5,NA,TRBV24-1,TGTGCCACCAGTGACCCTCAGGTGGGCAATCAGCCCCAGCATTTT,CATSDPQVGNQPQHF
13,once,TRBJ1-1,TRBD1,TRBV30,TGTGCCTGGAGGGACAGGGGGTGGGCTGAAGCTTTCTTT,CAWRDRGWAEAFF
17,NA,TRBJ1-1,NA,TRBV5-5,TGTGCCAGCAACTTTGGGGGCGCGGAAGCCGGCTCATCCGAAGCTTTCTTT,CASNFGGAEAGSSEAFF
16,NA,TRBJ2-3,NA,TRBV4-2,TGTGCCAGCAGCCAGAGAAGGGGTGATGGCACAGATACGCAGTATTTT,CASSQRRGDGTDTQYF
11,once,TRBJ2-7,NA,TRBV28,TGTGCCAGCAGCCAACGACTAGTACGGTACTTC,CASSQRLVRYF
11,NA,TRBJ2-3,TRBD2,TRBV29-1,TGCAGCGTTATTAGCGGGAGTGCCAGTATTTTT,CSVISGSASIF
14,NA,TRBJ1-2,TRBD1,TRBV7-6,TGTGCCAGCAGTCCGGGACAGGAGAACTATGGCTACACCTTC,CASSPGQENYGYTF
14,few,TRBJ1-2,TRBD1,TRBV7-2,TGTGCCAGCAGCCGGGACAGCTCATCCTATGGCTACACCTTC,CASSRDSSSYGYTF
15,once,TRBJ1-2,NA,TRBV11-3,TGTGCCAGCAGCTCTCGATTGGGAGGTAACTATGGCTACACCTTC,CASSSRLGGNYGYTF
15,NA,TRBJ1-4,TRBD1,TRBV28,TGTGCCAGCAGTGGACCGGGACAGGGCGAGGAAAAACTGTTTTTT,CASSGPGQGEEKLFF
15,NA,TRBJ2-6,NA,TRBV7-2,TGTGCCAGCAGCTTACAGTCCTCTGGGGCCAACGTCCTGACTTTC,CASSLQSSGANVLTF
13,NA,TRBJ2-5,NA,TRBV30,TGTGCCTGGAGTAAAGGGACTCAAGAGACCCAGTACTTC,CAWSKGTQETQYF
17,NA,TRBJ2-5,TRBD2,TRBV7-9,TGTGCCAGCAGCCGGAGCAAAACCGGGACTATAGTCGAGACCCAGTACTTC,CASSRSKTGTIVETQYF
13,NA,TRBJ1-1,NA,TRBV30,TGTGCCTGGCGACGACAGGTAAACACTGAAGCTTTCTTT,CAWRRQVNTEAFF
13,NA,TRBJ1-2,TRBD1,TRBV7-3,TGTGCCAGCAGCTTAGCAACACAGGGGCCATGGACCTTC,CASSLATQGPWTF
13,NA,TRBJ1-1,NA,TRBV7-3,TGTGCCAGCAGCCAACAGGGGAACACTGAAGCTTTCTTT,CASSQQGNTEAFF
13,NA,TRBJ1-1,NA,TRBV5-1,TGCGCCAGCAGCCCCACAGGGACCACTGAAGCTTTCTTT,CASSPTGTTEAFF
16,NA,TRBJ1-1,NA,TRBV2,TGTGCCAGCAGGCTACAACAGGGATTCCTGAACACTGAAGCTTTCTTT,CASRLQQGFLNTEAFF
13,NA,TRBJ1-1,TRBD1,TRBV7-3,TGTGCCAGCAGCTTAGGGACAGGTACTGAAGCTTTCTTT,CASSLGTGTEAFF
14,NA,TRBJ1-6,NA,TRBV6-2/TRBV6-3,TGTGCCAGCAGTTTACAGGGCGCGAACTCACCCCTCCACTTT,CASSLQGANSPLHF
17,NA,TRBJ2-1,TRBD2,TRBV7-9,TGTGCCAGCAGCCCGATGCGCGGGGGGAACTCCTACAATGAGCAGTTCTTC,CASSPMRGGNSYNEQFF
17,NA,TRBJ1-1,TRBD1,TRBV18,TGTGCCAGCTCACTAACAGGGGGCGCGAGGTTGGACACTGAAGCTTTCTTT,CASSLTGGARLDTEAFF
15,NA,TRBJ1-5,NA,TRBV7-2,TGTGCCAGCACCCAGGGGAAATTAATAGGTCAGCCCCAGCATTTT,CASTQGKLIGQPQHF
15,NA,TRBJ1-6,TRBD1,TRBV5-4,TGTGCCAGCAGTCAAAGACAGGGTGATAATTCACCCCTCCACTTT,CASSQRQGDNSPLHF
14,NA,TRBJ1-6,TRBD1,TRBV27,TGTGCCAGCAGTAGGGACAGGGGGAGCTCACCCCTCCACTTT,CASSRDRGSSPLHF
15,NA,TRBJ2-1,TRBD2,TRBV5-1,TGCGCCAGCAGCTTGACTAGCGGGGTGGGAAATGAGCAGTTCTTC,CASSLTSGVGNEQFF
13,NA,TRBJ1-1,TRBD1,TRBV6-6,TGTGCCAGCAGTTTAGGACAGGCGACTGAAGCTTTCTTT,CASSLGQATEAFF
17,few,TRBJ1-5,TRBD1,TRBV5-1,TGCGCCAGCAGCTTGGGGACAGGGGGCACGCTCGGGCAGCCCCAGCATTTT,CASSLGTGGTLGQPQHF
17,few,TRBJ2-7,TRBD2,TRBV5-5,TGTGCCAGCAGCTTGGGCCTTAGCGGGATCCTCTCCTACGAGCAGTACTTC,CASSLGLSGILSYEQYF
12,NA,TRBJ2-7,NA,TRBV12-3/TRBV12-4,TGTGCCAGCAGTTTACCCCGAGGCGAGCAGTACTTC,CASSLPRGEQYF
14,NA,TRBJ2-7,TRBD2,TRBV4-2,TGTGCCAGCAGCCCTCAGACCGGGGAGGGCGAGCAGTACTTC,CASSPQTGEGEQYF
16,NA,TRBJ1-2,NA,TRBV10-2,TGCGCCAGCAGTGAGTCGTGGACAACTACTAACTATGGCTACACCTTC,CASSESWTTTNYGYTF
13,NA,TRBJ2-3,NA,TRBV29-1,TGCAGCGTTGGGGCGGGGAGCACAGATACGCAGTATTTT,CSVGAGSTDTQYF
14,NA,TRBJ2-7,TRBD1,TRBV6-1,TGTGCCAGCAGTGATGGGTACGGCAGGGGGGAGCAGTACTTC,CASSDGYGRGEQYF
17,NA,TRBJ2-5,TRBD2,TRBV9,TGTGCCAGCAGCCCCAGCCGCGGGGCGGGGGGGGGAGAGACCCAGTACTTC,CASSPSRGAGGGETQYF
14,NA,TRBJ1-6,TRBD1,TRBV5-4,TGTGCCAGCAGCGGCCGACAGGGAAATTCACCCCTCCACTTT,CASSGRQGNSPLHF
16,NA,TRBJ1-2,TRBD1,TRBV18,TGTGCCAGCTCCCCACAGGGGAATTCCCCCTACTATGGCTACACCTTC,CASSPQGNSPYYGYTF
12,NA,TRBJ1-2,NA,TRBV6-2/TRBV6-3,TGTGCCAGCAGTTACTCGGAGATTGGCTACACCTTC,CASSYSEIGYTF
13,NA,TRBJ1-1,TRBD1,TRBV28,TGTGCCAGCAGCTTCTCGGACAGGCGCCAAGCTTTCTTT,CASSFSDRRQAFF
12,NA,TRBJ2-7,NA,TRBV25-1,TGTGCCAGCAGACAGGGGGGGGACGAGCAGTACTTC,CASRQGGDEQYF
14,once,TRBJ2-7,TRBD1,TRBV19,TGTGCCAGTAGTAACAGGGGGAGCTCCTACGAGCAGTACTTC,CASSNRGSSYEQYF
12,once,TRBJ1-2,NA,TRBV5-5,TGTGCCAGCAGCCCAGGGTGGAGTGGCTACACCTTC,CASSPGWSGYTF
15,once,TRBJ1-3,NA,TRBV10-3,TGTGCCATCAGTGATAGGTCCCCTGCAGCGGACACCATATATTTT,CAISDRSPAADTIYF
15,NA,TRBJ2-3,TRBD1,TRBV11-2,TGTGCCAGCAGCAATGGACAGGGGGGCGCAGATACGCAGTATTTT,CASSNGQGGADTQYF